The 14 T cell receptor beta chains below all came from one sample that was sequenced in a study of blood T cells in healthy people across ages (dated by TCRdb to between 2015 and 2016). Library method: 5' RACE. The sequencer listed for this sample is Illumina HiSeq 2500. The second PCR ran for about 6 to 12 cycles and used a J-beta primer mix along with a sample-barcoded 5' primer. TCRdb reanalyzed the raw reads on its own, using fastp at Q25 for trimming and MiXCR for clone calling, and kept in-frame beta chains. All rows with the same CDR3 protein become a single entry with the most common DNA and genes. The table for this sample lists roughly 800,000 distinct CDR3 sequences; less than 70% of them were counted only once. The top ten hold roughly two fifths of the sample. The sample consisted of blood. These receptors all come from an elderly man in good health.

V usage is TRBV5-1 and J usage is TRBJ1-2, with a tentative D call TRBD1 (6 bases). Looked up from germline, CDR1 is SGHRS and CDR2 is YFSETQ. The CDR3 covers 14 residues. Trimming stripped 4 bases from V and 4 bases from J, with 14 bases between. The CDR3: CASSTAGAGYGYTF. The CDR3 DNA reads as TGCGCCAGCAGCACCGCGGGGGCTGGCTATGGCTACACCTTC.

The chain joins TRBV28 to TRBJ1-1; 8 positions agree with TRBD1. Germline values: CDR1 MDHEN, CDR2 SYDVKM. CDR3 length equals 15 residues. Trimming cost V 6 bases and J 2 bases; bases outside gene matches: 8. In nucleotides, the CDR3 is TGTGCCAGCAGCTCCTTCGGACAGGGAAACACTGAAGCTTTCTTT. It translates to CASSSFGQGNTEAFF.

The chain is built from TRBV6-1 and TRBJ2-4; D is possibly TRBD2 (6 bases). The DNA end is a closer match to TRBJ2-7, so the J assignment may be wrong. In germline, CDR1 is MNHNS, CDR2 SASEGT. The CDR3 runs to 14 residues. The CDR3, as DNA: TGTGCCAGCAGAGTGGAAGGAGGGACCTACGAGCAGTACTTC. It codes for CASRVEGGTYEQYF.

This chain uses TRBV7-2 with TRBJ2-7; 8 bases line up with TRBD1. Losses at the gene ends were 5 bases for V and 2 bases for J; bases not matched to a gene: 8. The CDR3 contains 15 residues. Germline CDR1 reads SGHTA; CDR2 reads FQGNSA. The DNA of the CDR3 is TGTGCCAGCAGCCCCCGGGACAGGCTAGCCTACGAGCAGTACTTC. Its protein product is CASSPRDRLAYEQYF.

The chain couples TRBV2 to TRBJ2-7; D remains ambiguous. V dropped 6 bases and J dropped 1 base, with 7 bases sitting between them. The length of the CDR3 is 12 residues. The germline V gene has CDR1 SNHLY and CDR2 FYNNEI. The DNA of the CDR3 is TGTGCCAGCAGGTCCAATTCCTACGAGCAGTACTTC. It is translated as CASRSNSYEQYF.

The chain has TRBV3-1 and TRBJ2-7; no clear D. Trimming stripped 1 base from V and 5 bases from J, with 9 bases between. This CDR3 is 13 amino acids long. The V gene's germline CDR1 is LGHDT and CDR2 YNNKEL (reference sequence). Written as DNA, the CDR3 is TGTGCCAGCAGCCAAGGTCCAGCCAACGAGCAGTACTTC. Its protein product is CASSQGPANEQYF.

The chain links TRBV29-1 to TRBJ1-2, with D possibly being TRBD1 (6 bases). Trimming took 5 bases from V and 4 from J, leaving 17 bases between them. Germline V gene sequence: CDR1 SQVTM, CDR2 ANQGSEA. The CDR3 spans 14 residues. The CDR3 spells CSVTGGGESYGYTF. In DNA, the CDR3 is TGCAGCGTTACAGGAGGGGGGGAGAGCTATGGCTACACCTTC. Looking up the rest from reference TRBV29-1 and TRBJ1-2 gives the full variable domain: SAVISQKPSRDICQRGTSLTIQCQVDSQVTMMFWYRQQPGQSLTLIATANQGSEATYESGFVIDKFPISRPNLTFSTLTVSNMSPEDSSIYLCSVTGGGESYGYTFGSGTRLTVV.

This clonotype has more than one count but fewer than ten. V usage is TRBV29-1 and J usage is TRBJ1-3; maybe TRBD1 (6 bases). Trimming shortened V by 6 bases and J by 10 bases, and 13 bases separated the two germline ends. CDR1 and CDR2 (germline): SQVTM, ANQGSEA. There are 11 residues in the CDR3. CDR3 loop: CSVVQGLTIYF. The CDR3 nucleotides read TGCAGCGTCGTACAGGGACTAACCATATATTTT.

A word on this clonotype: The junction departs from the called germline gene at one end, perhaps through a read error. V is TRBV27 and J is TRBJ2-6; 12 nucleotides match TRBD2. The germline V gene has CDR1 MNHEY and CDR2 SMNVEV (reference sequence). The CDR3 runs to 19 residues. The CDR3 sequence is CAGSSNGLAGTSGANVLTF. The CDR3 bases are TGTGCCGGCAGTTCCAATGGACTAGCGGGGACCTCTGGGGCCAACGTCCTGACTTTC. Together with reference TRBV27 and TRBJ2-6, the CDR3 gives the full variable domain: EAQVTQNPRYLITVTGKKLTVTCSQNMNHEYMSWYRQDPGLGLRQIYYSMNVEVTDKGDVPEGYKVSRKEKRNFPLILESPSPNQTSLYFCAGSSNGLAGTSGANVLTFGAGSRLTVL.

The chain links TRBV14 to TRBJ2-4, with D uncertain. The end of the DNA is better explained by TRBJ2-7, so the J call may be wrong. This CDR3 contains 15 residues. Germline assignment: CDR1 SGHDN and CDR2 FVKESK. CDR3 in amino acids: CASSQDRWIDNEQYF. CDR3 sequence (DNA): TGTGCCAGCAGCCAAGACCGCTGGATAGATAACGAGCAGTACTTC.

The sample holds a few counts of this clonotype. The genes are TRBV20-1 and TRBJ2-1; tentative D call: TRBD1 (6 bases). V lost 3 bases and J 6 bases, leaving 15 bases between the germline ends. The germline V gene has CDR1 DFQATT and CDR2 SNEGSKA (reference sequence). The CDR3 is 14 residues long. CDR3 region: CSARESGRGNEQFF. CDR3 nucleotide sequence: TGCAGTGCTAGGGAATCGGGCAGGGGCAATGAGCAGTTCTTC.

The CDR3 loop is CASSPQTPGGTDEQFF. DNA for the CDR3: TGTGCCAGCAGCCCACAAACTCCAGGGGGCACGGATGAGCAGTTCTTC. The chain is built from TRBV21-1 and TRBJ2-1; the table's D gene call, TRBD1, was not cross checked with the DNA. TRBV21-1 is given as a pseudogene. The CDR3 extends over 16 amino acids.

V gene TRBV5-1 combines with J gene TRBJ2-4, with D perhaps matching TRBD2 (5 bases). Trimming removed 4 bases from V and 0 bases from J, with 17 bases in between. The germline gives CDR1 SGHRS, CDR2 YFSETQ. CDR3 size: 17 residues. The CDR3 reads CASSRRPLEIAKNIQYF. In DNA form, the CDR3 reads TGCGCCAGCAGCCGGAGGCCCCTAGAAATAGCCAAAAACATTCAGTACTTC.

This clonotype turned up a few times. The V gene is TRBV10-3, the J gene TRBJ1-4; weak D call: TRBD1 (5 bases). The CDR3 consists of 15 residues. Germline lookup yields CDR1 ENHRY and CDR2 SYGVKD. V lost 0 bases and J lost 7, with 12 bases in between. Here the CDR3 reads CAISESGQGGEKLFF. The CDR3 DNA sequence: TGTGCCATCAGTGAGTCAGGCCAGGGCGGTGAAAAACTGTTTTTT.